Listed below are T cell receptor beta chains from one sample, sequenced in a study of blood T cell repertoires in COVID-19. TCRdb's table, derived via immunoSEQ multiplex PCR, lists solely in-frame clones and lacks some. The table includes 380,000 or so clones, roughly 90% detected once. The sequenced sample was peripheral blood. Receptor source: a man aged 35-49 years with acute or convalescent COVID-19. Each CDR3 is given with its conserved first and last residue. The D gene is left open where the match is weak.

>TRBJ1-2|TRBV7-2|.
CASSPDGGYGYTF
TGTGCCAGCAGCCCCGACGGGGGCTATGGCTACACCTTC
>TRBJ2-7|TRBV11-2|.
CASSLGGTSKGEQYF
TGTGCCAGCAGCTTAGGAGGGACATCGAAGGGCGAGCAGTACTTC
>TRBJ1-3|TRBV7-9|.
CASSLAGSYSGNTIYF
TGTGCCAGCAGCTTAGCGGGCTCATACTCTGGAAACACCATATATTTT
>TRBJ1-1|TRBV27|.
CASSYLAGTEAFF
TGTGCCAGCAGTTATTTGGCGGGGACTGAAGCTTTCTTT
>TRBJ2-1|TRBV27|.
CASNLGGSYNEQFF
TGTGCCAGCAATCTGGGAGGCTCCTACAATGAGCAGTTCTTC
>TRBJ1-1|TRBV19|.
CASSMNRRSEAFF
TGTGCCAGTAGTATGAATAGGAGAAGTGAAGCTTTCTTT
>TRBJ2-5|TRBV20-1|.
CSANRQETQYF
TGCAGTGCTAACAGGCAAGAGACCCAGTACTTC
>TRBJ2-1|TRBV28|TRBD1
CASSWDRAIYNEQFF
TGTGCCAGCAGTTGGGACAGGGCGATCTACAATGAGCAGTTCTTC
>TRBJ2-1|TRBV5-4|TRBD1
CASSFVGRGLNEQFF
TGTGCCAGCAGCTTCGTAGGAAGGGGGCTTAATGAGCAGTTCTTC
>TRBJ1-4|TRBV6-5|TRBD1
CASSSKGQGTEKLFF
TGTGCCAGCAGTTCAAAAGGACAGGGGACTGAAAAACTGTTTTTT